This T cell receptor beta chain appears in the sequencing data of a study of T cells in tuberculosis. Overall study context: The T cells targeted glucose monomycolate, a mycobacterial lipid, via CD1B.

Sequencing of TCR-alpha and TCR-beta chains was unpaired. The repertoire was sequenced with immunoSEQ multiplex PCR; TCRdb's copy has only in-frame clones and lacks some. Of some 90,000 clones in the sample, approximately 90% were seen once. Cells were sorted from thawed PBMC rested overnight and stained with GMM-loaded CD1B tetramer, viability dye and anti-CD3. The lipid loaded on the CD1B tetramers was C32 glucose monomycolate from Rhodococcus equi. From each donor, approximately 100,000 tetramer-negative cells were sorted. This CDR3 comprises 14 residues. Germline V CDR1 and CDR2: SNHLY, FYNNEI. V was cut by 2 bases and J by 4 bases, with 12 bases left in between.

The genes are TRBV2 and TRBJ2-7; tentatively, D is TRBD2 (6 bases). This receptor was identified in an adult woman with latent tuberculosis. The sample taken for sequencing was CD1b-GMM tetramer-negative cells sorted from PBMCs. In nucleotides, the CDR3 is TGTGCCAGCAGTGAAAGTCTAGCGCATTACGAGCAGTACTTC. It yields the protein CASSESLAHYEQYF. The complete variable domain, with remaining parts taken from reference TRBV2 and TRBJ2-7, reads EPEVTQTPSHQVTQMGQEVILRCVPISNHLYFYWYRQILGQKVEFLVSFYNNEISEKSEIFDDQFSVERPDGSNFTLKIRSTKLEDSAMYFCASSESLAHYEQYFGPGTRLTVT.